The sequence of this TCR beta chain was determined in a study of patients and donors after allogeneic stem cell transplantation. TCRdb recomputed calls from the RT-PCR reads with MiXCR, one row per CDR3 protein. The repertoire holds some 960,000 distinct CDR3 sequences, with over 15% as singletons. The clonotype was recovered from a human donor who was either an allogeneic HSCT recipient or a stem cell or donor lymphocyte infusion donor (not recorded which). It is not recorded whose cells these are; they may come from a transplant donor. The sample comprised blood, either unsorted or a sorted T cell fraction (not recorded which).

This CDR3 reads CASRQGLAGGSSYEQYF. CDR3 nucleotides: TGTGCCAGCAGGCAGGGACTAGCGGGGGGGAGCTCCTACGAGCAGTACTTC. V and J are TRBV6-1 and TRBJ2-7; 16 nucleotides match TRBD2. Germline assignment: CDR1 MNHNS and CDR2 SASEGT. V lost 6 bases and J lost 0; bases outside the gene matches: 5. CDR3 size: 17 residues.